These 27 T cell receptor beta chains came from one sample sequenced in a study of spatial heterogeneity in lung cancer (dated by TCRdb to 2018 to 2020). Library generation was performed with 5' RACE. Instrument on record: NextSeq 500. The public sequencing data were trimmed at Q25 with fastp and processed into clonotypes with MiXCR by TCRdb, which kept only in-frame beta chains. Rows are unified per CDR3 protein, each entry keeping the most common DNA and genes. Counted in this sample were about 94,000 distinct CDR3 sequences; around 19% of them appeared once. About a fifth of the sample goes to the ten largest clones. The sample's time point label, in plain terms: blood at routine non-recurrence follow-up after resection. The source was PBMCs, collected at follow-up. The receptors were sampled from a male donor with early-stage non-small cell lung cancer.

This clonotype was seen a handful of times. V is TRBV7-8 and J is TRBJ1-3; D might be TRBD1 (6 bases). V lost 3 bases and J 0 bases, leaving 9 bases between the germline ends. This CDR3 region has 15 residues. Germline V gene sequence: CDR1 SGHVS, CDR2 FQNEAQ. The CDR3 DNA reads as TGTGCCAGCAGCTTTACAGGGTTCTCTGGAAACACCATATATTTT. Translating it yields CASSFTGFSGNTIYF.

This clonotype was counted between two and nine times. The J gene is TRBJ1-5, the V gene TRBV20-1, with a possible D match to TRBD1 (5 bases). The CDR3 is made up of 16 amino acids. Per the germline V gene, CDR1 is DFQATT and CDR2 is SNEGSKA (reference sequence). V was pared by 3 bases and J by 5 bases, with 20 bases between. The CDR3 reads CSASEAGPSFHQPQHF. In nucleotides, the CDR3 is TGCAGTGCTAGTGAAGCGGGGCCCTCGTTTCATCAGCCCCAGCATTTT.

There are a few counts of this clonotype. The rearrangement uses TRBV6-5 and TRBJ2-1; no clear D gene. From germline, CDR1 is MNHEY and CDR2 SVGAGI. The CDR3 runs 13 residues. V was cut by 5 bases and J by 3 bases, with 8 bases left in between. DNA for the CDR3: TGTGCCAGCAGTCCAGGCTTCTACAATGAGCAGTTCTTC. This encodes CASSPGFYNEQFF.

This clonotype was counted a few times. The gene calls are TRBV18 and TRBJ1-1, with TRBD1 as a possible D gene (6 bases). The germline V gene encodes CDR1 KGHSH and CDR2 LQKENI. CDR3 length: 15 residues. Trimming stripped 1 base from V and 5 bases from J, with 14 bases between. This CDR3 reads CASSPRDKGITEAFF. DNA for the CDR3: TGTGCCAGCTCACCACGGGACAAAGGGATAACTGAAGCTTTCTTT. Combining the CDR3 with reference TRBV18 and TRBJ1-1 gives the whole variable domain NAGVMQNPRHLVRRRGQEARLRCSPMKGHSHVYWYRQLPEEGLKFMVYLQKENIIDESGMPKERFSAEFPKEGPSILRIQQVVRGDSAAYFCASSPRDKGITEAFFGQGTRLTVV.

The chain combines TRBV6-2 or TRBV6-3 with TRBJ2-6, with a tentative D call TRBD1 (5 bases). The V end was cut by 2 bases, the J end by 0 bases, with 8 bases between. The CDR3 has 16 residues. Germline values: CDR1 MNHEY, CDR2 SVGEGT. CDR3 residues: CASSYGHLSGANVLTF. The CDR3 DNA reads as TGTGCCAGCAGTTACGGACACCTCTCTGGGGCCAACGTCCTGACTTTC.

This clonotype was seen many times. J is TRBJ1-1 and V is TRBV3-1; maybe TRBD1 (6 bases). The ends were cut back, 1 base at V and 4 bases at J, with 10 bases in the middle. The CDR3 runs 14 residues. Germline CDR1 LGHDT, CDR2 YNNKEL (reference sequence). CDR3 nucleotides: TGTGCCAGCAGCCAAGGACAGGTCGGCACTGAAGCTTTCTTT. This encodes CASSQGQVGTEAFF.

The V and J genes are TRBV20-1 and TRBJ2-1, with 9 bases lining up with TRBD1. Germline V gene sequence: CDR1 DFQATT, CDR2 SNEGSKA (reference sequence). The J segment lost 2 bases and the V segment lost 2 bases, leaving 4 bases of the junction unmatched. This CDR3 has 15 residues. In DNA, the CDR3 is TGCAGTGCTAGACTGACAGGGGGTGCCTACAATGAGCAGTTCTTC. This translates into CSARLTGGAYNEQFF.

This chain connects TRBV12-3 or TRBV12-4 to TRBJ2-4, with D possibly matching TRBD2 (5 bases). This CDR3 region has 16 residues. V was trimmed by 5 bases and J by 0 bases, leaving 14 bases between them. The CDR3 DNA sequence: TGTGCCAGCAGTCCACCAGCGGTCCCAGCCAAAAACATTCAGTACTTC. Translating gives CASSPPAVPAKNIQYF.

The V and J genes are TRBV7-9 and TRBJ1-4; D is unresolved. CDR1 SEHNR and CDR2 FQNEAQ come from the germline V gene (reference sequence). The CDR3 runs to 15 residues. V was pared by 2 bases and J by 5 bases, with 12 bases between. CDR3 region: CASSLTTAGNEKLFF. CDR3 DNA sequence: TGTGCCAGCAGCTTAACAACAGCTGGAAATGAAAAACTGTTTTTT.

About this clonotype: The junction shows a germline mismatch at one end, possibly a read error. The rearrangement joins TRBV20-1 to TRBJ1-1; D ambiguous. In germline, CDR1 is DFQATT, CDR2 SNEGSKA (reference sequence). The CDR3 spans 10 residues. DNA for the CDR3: TGTAGTGCTAGAGAGCTTGAAGCTTTCTTT. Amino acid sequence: CSARELEAFF.

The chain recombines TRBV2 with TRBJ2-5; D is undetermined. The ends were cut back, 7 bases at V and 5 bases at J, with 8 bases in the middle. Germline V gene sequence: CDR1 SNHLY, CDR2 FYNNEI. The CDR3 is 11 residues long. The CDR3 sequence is CASTGFETQYF. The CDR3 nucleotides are TGTGCCAGCACGGGTTTCGAGACCCAGTACTTC.

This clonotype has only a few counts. The CDR3 loop reads CASSVGWNTEAFF. CDR3 DNA: TGTGCCAGCAGCGTAGGTTGGAACACTGAAGCTTTCTTT. This chain links TRBV9 with TRBJ1-1; D is unclear. V shed 0 bases and J shed 1 base, with 4 bases lying between them. The CDR3 extends over 13 amino acids. Germline V gene sequence: CDR1 SGDLS, CDR2 YYNGEE.

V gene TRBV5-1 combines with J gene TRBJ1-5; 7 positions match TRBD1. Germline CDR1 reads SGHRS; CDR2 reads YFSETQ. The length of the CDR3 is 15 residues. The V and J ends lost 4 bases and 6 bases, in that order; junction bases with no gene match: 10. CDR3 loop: CASSASGTEGQPQHF. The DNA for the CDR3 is TGCGCCAGCAGCGCTTCCGGGACAGAAGGTCAGCCCCAGCATTTT.

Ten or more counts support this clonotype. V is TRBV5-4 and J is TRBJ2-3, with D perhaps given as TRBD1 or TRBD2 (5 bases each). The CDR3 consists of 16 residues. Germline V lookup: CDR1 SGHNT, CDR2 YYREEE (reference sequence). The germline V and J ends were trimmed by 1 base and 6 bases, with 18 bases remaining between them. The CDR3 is CASSLRGWSTGDTQYF. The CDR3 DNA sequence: TGTGCCAGCAGCTTGCGGGGCTGGAGCACTGGGGATACGCAGTATTTT.

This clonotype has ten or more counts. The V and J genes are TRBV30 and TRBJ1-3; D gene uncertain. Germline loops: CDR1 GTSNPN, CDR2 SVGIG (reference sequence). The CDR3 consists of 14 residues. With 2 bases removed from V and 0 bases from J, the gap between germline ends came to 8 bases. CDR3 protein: CAWSPGSSGNTIYF. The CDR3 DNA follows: TGTGCCTGGAGTCCGGGGTCCTCTGGAAACACCATATATTTT.

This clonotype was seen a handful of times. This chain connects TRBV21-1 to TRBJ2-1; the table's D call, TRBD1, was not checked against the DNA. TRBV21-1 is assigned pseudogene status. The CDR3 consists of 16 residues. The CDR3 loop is CASSKRAGGAPNEQFF. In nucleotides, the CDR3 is TGTGCCAGCAGCAAACGGGCAGGGGGCGCCCCCAATGAGCAGTTCTTC.

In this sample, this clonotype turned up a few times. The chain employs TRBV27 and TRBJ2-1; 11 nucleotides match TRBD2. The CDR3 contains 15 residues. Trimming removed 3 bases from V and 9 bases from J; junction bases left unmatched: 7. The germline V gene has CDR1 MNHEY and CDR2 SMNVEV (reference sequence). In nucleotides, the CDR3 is TGTGCCAGCAGTTTTAGCGGGGGGGCGAGGGGTGAGCAGTTCTTC. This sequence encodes CASSFSGGARGEQFF.

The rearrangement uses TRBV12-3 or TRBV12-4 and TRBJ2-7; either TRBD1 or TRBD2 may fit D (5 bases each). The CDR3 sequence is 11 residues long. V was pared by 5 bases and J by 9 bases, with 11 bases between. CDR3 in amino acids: CASSARGGQYF. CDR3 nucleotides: TGTGCCAGCAGTGCCCGTGGGGGGCAGTACTTC.

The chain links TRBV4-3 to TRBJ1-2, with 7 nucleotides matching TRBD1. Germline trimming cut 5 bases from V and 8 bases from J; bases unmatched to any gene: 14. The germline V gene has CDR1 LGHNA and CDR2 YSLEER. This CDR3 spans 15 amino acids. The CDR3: CASSVRDSLSGGYTF. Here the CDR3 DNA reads TGCGCCAGCAGCGTCCGGGACAGCCTCTCTGGAGGCTACACCTTC.

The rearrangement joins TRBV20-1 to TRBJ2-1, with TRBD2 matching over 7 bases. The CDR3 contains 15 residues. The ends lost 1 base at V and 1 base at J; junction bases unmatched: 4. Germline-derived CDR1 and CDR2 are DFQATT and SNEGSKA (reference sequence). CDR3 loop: CSARAGTTSYNEQFF. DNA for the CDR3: TGCAGTGCTAGAGCTGGGACTACGTCCTACAATGAGCAGTTCTTC.

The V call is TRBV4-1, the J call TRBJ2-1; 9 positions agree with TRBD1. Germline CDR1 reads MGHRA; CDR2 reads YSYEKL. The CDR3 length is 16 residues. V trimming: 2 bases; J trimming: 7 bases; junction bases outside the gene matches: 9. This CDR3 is CASSQLTGGGRNEQFF. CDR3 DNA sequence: TGCGCCAGCAGCCAACTAACAGGGGGCGGGAGAAATGAGCAGTTCTTC.

CDR3 bases: TGCGCCAGCAGTTGGGGGGCTGGAAATTCACCCCTCCACTTT. Translation gives CASSWGAGNSPLHF. This chain links TRBV10-2 with TRBJ1-6, with D tentatively TRBD1 (6 bases). The CDR3 extends over 14 amino acids. Trimming removed 5 bases at V and 7 bases at J, with 12 bases between. Germline lookup yields CDR1 WSHSY and CDR2 SAAADI.

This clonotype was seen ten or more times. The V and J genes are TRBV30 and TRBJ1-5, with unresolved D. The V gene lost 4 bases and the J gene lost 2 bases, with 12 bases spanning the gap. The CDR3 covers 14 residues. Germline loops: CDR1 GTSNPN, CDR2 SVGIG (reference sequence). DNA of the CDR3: TGTGCCTGGACCGAGAATCGGGGCAATCAGCCCCAGCATTTT. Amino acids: CAWTENRGNQPQHF.

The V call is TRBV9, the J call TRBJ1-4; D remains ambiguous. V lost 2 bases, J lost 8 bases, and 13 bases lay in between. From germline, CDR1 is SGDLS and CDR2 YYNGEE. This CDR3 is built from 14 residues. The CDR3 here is CASSVGPVEEKLFF. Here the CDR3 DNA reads TGTGCCAGCAGCGTGGGCCCCGTGGAAGAAAAACTGTTTTTT.

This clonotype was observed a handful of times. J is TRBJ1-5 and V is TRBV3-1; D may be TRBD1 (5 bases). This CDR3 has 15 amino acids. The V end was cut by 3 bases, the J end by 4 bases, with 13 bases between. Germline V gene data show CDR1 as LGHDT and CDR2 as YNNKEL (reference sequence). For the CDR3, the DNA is TGTGCCAGCAGCCACCGCTGGGAGGGGAATCAGCCCCAGCATTTT. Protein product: CASSHRWEGNQPQHF.

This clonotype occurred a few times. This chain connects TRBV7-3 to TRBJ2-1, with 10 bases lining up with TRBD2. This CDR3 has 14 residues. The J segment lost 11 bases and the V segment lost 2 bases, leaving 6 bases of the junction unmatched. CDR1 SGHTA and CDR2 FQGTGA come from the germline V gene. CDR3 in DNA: TGTGCCAGCAGCTTAGGGCTAGCGGGAGAAAAGCAGTTCTTC. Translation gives CASSLGLAGEKQFF. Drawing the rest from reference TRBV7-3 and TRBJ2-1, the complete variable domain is GAGVSQTPSNKVTEKGKYVELRCDPISGHTALYWYRQSLGQGPEFLIYFQGTGAADDSGLPNDRFFAVRPEGSVSTLKIQRTERGDSAVYLCASSLGLAGEKQFFGPGTRLTVL.

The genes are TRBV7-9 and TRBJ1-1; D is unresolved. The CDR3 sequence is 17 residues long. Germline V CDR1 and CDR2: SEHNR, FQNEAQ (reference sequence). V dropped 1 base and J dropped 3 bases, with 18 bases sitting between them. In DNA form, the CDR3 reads TGTGCCAGCAGCTTAGAAATTCGTCGGGCGATATACACTGAAGCTTTCTTT. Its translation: CASSLEIRRAIYTEAFF.